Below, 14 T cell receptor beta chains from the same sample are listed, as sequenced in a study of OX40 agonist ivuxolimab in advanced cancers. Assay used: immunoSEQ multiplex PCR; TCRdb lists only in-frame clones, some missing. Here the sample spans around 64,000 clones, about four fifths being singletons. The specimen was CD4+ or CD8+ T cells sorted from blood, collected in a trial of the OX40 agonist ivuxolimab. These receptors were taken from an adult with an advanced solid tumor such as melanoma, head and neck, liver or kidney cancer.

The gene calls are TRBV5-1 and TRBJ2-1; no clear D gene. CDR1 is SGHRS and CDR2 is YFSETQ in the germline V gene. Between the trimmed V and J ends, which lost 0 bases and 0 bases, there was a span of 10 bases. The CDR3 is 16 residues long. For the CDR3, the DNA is TGCGCCAGCAGCTTGGGTGGAACGAGCTCCTACAATGAGCAGTTCTTC. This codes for CASSLGGTSSYNEQFF.

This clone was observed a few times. The CDR3 loop is CASRENPGLADNEQFF. As DNA, the CDR3 is TGCGCCAGCAGGGAAAACCCGGGACTAGCGGACAATGAGCAGTTCTTC. V gene TRBV4-3 combines with J gene TRBJ2-1; 11 bases fit TRBD2. The CDR3 covers 16 residues. Germline trimming cut 6 bases from V and 5 bases from J; bases unmatched to any gene: 9. Looked up from germline, CDR1 is LGHNA and CDR2 is YSLEER.

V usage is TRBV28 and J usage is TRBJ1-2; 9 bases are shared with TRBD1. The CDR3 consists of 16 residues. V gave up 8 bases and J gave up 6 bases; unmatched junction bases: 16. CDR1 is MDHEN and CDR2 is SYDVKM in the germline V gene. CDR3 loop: CASWKDRGFRKDGYTF. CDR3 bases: TGTGCCAGCTGGAAGGACAGGGGTTTTCGAAAGGATGGCTACACCTTC.

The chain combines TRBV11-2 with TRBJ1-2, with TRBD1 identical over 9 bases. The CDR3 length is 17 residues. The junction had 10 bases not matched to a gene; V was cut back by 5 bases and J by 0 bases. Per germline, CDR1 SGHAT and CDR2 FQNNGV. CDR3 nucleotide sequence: TGTGCCAGCAGCCTACAGGACGGGACAGGGACTAACTATGGCTACACCTTC. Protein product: CASSLQDGTGTNYGYTF.

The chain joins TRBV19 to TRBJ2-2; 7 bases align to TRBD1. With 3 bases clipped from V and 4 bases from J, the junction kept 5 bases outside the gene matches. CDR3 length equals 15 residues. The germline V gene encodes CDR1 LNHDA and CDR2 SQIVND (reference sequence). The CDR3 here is CASSMADRRTGELFF. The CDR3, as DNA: TGTGCCAGTAGTATGGCGGACAGGCGCACCGGGGAGCTGTTTTTT.

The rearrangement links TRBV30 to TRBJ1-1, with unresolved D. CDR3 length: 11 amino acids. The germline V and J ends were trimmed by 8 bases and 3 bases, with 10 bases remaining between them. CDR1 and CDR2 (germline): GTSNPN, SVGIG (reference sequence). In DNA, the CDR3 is TGTGCCCATCAGGCGGACACTGAAGCTTTCTTT. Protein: CAHQADTEAFF.

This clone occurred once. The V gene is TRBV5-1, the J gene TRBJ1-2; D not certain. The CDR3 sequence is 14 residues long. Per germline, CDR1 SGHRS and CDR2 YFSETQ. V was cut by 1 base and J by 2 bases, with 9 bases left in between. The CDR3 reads CASSLLDGNYGYTF. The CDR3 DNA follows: TGCGCCAGCAGCTTGCTGGACGGAAACTATGGCTACACCTTC.

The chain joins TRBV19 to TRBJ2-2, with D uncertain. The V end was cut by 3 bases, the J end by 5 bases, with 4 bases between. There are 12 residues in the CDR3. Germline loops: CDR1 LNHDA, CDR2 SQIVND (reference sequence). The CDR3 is CASSMGTGELFF. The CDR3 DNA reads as TGTGCCAGTAGTATGGGGACCGGGGAGCTGTTTTTT.

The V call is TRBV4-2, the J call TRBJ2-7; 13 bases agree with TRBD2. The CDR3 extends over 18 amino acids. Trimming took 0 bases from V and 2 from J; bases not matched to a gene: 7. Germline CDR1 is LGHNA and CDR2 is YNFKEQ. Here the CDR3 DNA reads TGTGCCAGCAGCCAAGAAACTAGCGGGAGGGCCCAACCCTACGAGCAGTACTTC. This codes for CASSQETSGRAQPYEQYF.

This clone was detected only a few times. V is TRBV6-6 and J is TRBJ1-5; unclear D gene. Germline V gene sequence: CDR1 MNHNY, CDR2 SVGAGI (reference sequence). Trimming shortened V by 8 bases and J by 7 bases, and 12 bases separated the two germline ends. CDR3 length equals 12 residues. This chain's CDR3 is CASGREQQPQHF. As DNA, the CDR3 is TGTGCCAGCGGACGGGAGCAACAGCCCCAGCATTTT.

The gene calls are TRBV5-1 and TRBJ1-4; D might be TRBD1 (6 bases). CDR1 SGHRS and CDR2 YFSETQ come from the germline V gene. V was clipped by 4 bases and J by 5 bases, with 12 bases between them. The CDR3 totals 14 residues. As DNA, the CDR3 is TGCGCCAGCAGCGAGTGGACAGCGAATGAAAAACTGTTTTTT. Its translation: CASSEWTANEKLFF.

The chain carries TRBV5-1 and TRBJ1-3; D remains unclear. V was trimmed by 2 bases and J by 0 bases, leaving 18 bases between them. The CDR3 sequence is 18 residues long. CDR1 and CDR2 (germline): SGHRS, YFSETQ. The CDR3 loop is CASSLIPGASISGNTIYF. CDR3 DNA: TGCGCCAGCAGCTTAATTCCCGGTGCGTCCATCTCTGGAAACACCATATATTTT.

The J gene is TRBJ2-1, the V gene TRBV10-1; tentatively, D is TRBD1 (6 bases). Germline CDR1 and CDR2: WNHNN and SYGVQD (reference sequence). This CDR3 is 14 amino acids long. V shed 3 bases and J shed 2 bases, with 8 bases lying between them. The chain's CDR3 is CASSEEGAYNEQFF. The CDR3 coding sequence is TGCGCCAGCAGTGAAGAGGGGGCCTACAATGAGCAGTTCTTC.

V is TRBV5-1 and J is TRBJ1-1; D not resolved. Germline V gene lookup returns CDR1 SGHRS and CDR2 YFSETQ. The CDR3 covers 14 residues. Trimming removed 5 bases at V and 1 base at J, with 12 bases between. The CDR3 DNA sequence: TGCGCCAGCAGTCCAGGACGGGAGAACACTGAAGCTTTCTTT. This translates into CASSPGRENTEAFF.